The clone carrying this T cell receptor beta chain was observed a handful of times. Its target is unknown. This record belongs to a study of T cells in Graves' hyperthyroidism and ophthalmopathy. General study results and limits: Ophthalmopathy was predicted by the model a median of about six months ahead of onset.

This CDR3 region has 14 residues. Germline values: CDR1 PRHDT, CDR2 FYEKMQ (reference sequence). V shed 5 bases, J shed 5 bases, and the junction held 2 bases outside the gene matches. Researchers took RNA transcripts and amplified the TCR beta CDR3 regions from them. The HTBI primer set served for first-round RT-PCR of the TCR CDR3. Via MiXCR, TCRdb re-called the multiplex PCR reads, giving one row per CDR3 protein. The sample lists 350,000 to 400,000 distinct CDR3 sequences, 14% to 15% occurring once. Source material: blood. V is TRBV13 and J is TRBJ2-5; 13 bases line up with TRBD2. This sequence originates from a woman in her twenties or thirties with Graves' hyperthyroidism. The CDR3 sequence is CASSPLAGGETQYF. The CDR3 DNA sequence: TGTGCCAGCAGCCCACTAGCGGGGGGGGAGACCCAGTACTTC.